The T cell receptor (beta chain) under discussion was sequenced for a study of CD8 T cells in Susac syndrome. Random hexamers were used to reverse transcribe the RNA input (about 0.5 to 1 ug). TCRdb itself ran the immunoSEQ multiplex PCR reads through MiXCR, one entry per CDR3 protein. The repertoire holds over 80,000 distinct CDR3 sequences, with over 85% as singletons. TEMRA cells were FACS-enriched and CD8+ and CD4+ T cells negatively isolated. Germline loops: CDR1 SEHNR, CDR2 FQNEAQ (reference sequence). The CDR3 is 15 residues long. V lost 7 bases and J lost 0, with 10 bases in between. The material sequenced was CD8+ T cells from PBMCs. The clonotype was recovered from a human donor in good health. The chain carries TRBV7-9 and TRBJ2-6; D uncertain. The CDR3 loop is CASNDQVSGANVLTF. Here the CDR3 DNA reads TGTGCCAGCAACGACCAGGTCTCTGGGGCCAACGTCCTGACTTTC.